This T cell receptor beta chain emerged from a study of T cells after yellow fever vaccination. Study as a whole: Some fractions had low cell numbers, and these were prepared with SMART-Seq v4 Ultra Low Input.

General study results and limits: Among primary-vaccination clones, most reappeared after the booster, at approximately 97% for CD4 and about 90% for CD8. Weaker, the secondary response had a peak occurring faster, on day 5 versus 15.

Trimming stripped 0 bases from V and 13 bases from J, with 9 bases between. The CDR3 runs to 12 residues. Germline CDR1 and CDR2: LGHDT and YNNKEL (reference sequence). This clonotype was detected only a few times. A process of 5'RACE template switching, which added a universal primer site and UMIs, was used to make TCR cDNA. One entry per CDR3 protein, called by TCRdb with MiXCR from the 5' RACE reads. The sample records about 85,000 distinct CDR3 sequences, 13% being singletons. The chain combines TRBV3-1 with TRBJ2-2; D is unresolved. The source material was CD8+ T cells not binding an NS4B(214-222) dextramer, sorted from PBMCs, sampled approximately 20 days after the first yellow fever vaccination. This receptor was identified in a young man who received the YFV17D yellow fever vaccine. CDR3 DNA sequence: TGTGCCAGCAGCCAAGAACCAGTTGGGCTGTTTTTT. This sequence encodes CASSQEPVGLFF.